These 9 T cell receptor beta chains share one sample of origin, sequenced in a study of patients and donors after allogeneic stem cell transplantation. TCRdb reprocessed the RT-PCR reads with MiXCR, giving one entry per CDR3 protein. This table holds about 24,000 distinct CDR3 sequences, approximately 43% found once. Sequenced input: blood, either unsorted or a sorted T cell fraction (not recorded which). The source is a human donor who was either an allogeneic HSCT recipient or a stem cell or donor lymphocyte infusion donor (not recorded which). It is not recorded whose cells these are; they may come from a transplant donor.

This clonotype occurred a few times. The V and J genes are TRBV5-1 and TRBJ2-3, with 7 positions matching TRBD1. The CDR3 is 13 residues long. Germline V gene data show CDR1 as SGHRS and CDR2 as YFSETQ. With V trimmed by 3 bases and J by 9 bases, 7 bases remained unmatched. In nucleotides, the CDR3 is TGCGCCAGCAGCTCGAAACAGGGGAACACGCAGTATTTT. Translating it yields CASSSKQGNTQYF.

CDR3 amino acids: CASSEGQQDSPLHF. The CDR3 DNA is TGTGCCAGCAGTGAGGGACAGCAGGACTCACCCCTCCACTTT. The J gene is TRBJ1-6, the V gene TRBV25-1; 7 bases line up with TRBD1. Germline assignment: CDR1 MGHDK and CDR2 SYGVNS. The CDR3 has 14 amino acids. V lost 3 bases, J lost 10 bases, and 6 bases stayed unmatched.

The rearrangement joins TRBV10-3 to TRBJ1-6; TRBD1 agrees at 7 bases. V lost 7 bases, J lost 8 bases, and 5 bases stayed unmatched. CDR3 length equals 13 residues. Per germline, CDR1 ENHRY and CDR2 SYGVKD. Here the CDR3 DNA reads TGTGCCATCAAAGCAGGGGGAGATTCACCCCTCCACTTT. The encoded protein is CAIKAGGDSPLHF.

The chain joins TRBV5-1 to TRBJ2-7; 11 nucleotides align to TRBD2. V gave up 4 bases and J gave up 1 base; unmatched junction bases: 4. Per the germline V gene, CDR1 is SGHRS and CDR2 is YFSETQ. This CDR3 contains 15 residues. CDR3 loop: CASSVIAGGSYEQYF. The CDR3 DNA reads as TGCGCCAGCAGCGTGATAGCGGGAGGGTCCTACGAGCAGTACTTC.

The chain is built from TRBV5-5 and TRBJ1-6; the match to TRBD1 covers 9 bases. CDR3 length: 17 amino acids. V shed 5 bases, J shed 9 bases, and the junction held 15 bases outside the gene matches. The germline CDR1 and CDR2 sequences are SGHKS and YYEKEE (reference sequence). The CDR3 sequence is CASSSGQGVMALSPLHF. The DNA for the CDR3 is TGTGCCAGCAGTTCGGGACAGGGAGTGATGGCGCTTTCACCCCTCCACTTT. The full variable domain, rest sourced from reference TRBV5-5 and TRBJ1-6, is DAGVTQSPTHLIKTRGQQVTLRCSPISGHKSVSWYQQVLGQGPQFIFQYYEKEERGRGNFPDRFSARQFPNYSSELNVNALLLGDSALYLCASSSGQGVMALSPLHFGNGTRLTVT.

The chain carries TRBV7-2 and TRBJ2-1; weak D call: TRBD2 (7 bases). V lost 6 bases and J lost 8, with 14 bases in between. There are 13 residues in the CDR3. Germline-derived CDR1 and CDR2 are SGHTA and FQGNSA. The CDR3 loop reads CASSKGGGHEQFF. The CDR3 DNA is TGTGCCAGCAGTAAAGGGGGGGGCCATGAGCAGTTCTTC.

The V and J genes are TRBV3-1 and TRBJ2-2, with 7 nucleotides matching TRBD2. The length of the CDR3 is 14 residues. Germline V lookup: CDR1 LGHDT, CDR2 YNNKEL (reference sequence). Trimming removed 3 bases from V and 4 bases from J; junction bases left unmatched: 2. CDR3 residues: CASSQGGFTGELFF. The CDR3 DNA reads as TGTGCCAGCAGCCAGGGAGGGTTCACCGGGGAGCTGTTTTTT.

CDR3 loop: CASSWGGRAGFDEQFF. The CDR3 DNA follows: TGTGCCAGCAGCTGGGGCGGGAGGGCCGGATTCGATGAGCAGTTCTTC. This chain uses TRBV9 with TRBJ2-1; 9 bases map to TRBD2. Looked up from germline, CDR1 is SGDLS and CDR2 is YYNGEE. This CDR3 comprises 16 residues. J was trimmed by 8 bases and V by 4 bases; bases with no gene match: 13.

The chain joins TRBV10-3 to TRBJ1-1; D unclear. Per the germline V gene, CDR1 is ENHRY and CDR2 is SYGVKD. The CDR3 consists of 14 residues. V was trimmed by 0 bases and J by 0 bases, leaving 5 bases between them. The CDR3 is CAISESPVNTEAFF. The CDR3 DNA reads TGTGCCATCAGTGAGTCGCCCGTGAACACTGAAGCTTTCTTT.